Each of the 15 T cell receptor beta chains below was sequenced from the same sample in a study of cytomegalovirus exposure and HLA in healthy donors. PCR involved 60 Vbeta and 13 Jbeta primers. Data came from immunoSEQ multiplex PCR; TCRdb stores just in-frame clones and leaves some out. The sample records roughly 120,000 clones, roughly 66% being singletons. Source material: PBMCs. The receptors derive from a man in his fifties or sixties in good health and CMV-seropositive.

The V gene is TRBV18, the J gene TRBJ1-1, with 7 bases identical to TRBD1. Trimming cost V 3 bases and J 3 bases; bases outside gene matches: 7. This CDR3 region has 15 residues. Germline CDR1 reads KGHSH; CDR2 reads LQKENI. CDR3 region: CASSPNTGEDTEAFF. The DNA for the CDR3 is TGTGCCAGCTCACCTAACACAGGGGAAGACACTGAAGCTTTCTTT.

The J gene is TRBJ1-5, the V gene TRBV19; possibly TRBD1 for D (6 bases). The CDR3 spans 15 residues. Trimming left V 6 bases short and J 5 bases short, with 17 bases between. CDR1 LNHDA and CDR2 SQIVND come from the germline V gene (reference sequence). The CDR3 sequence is CASSKGGAGDQPQHF. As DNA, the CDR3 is TGTGCCAGTAGCAAAGGGGGGGCGGGGGATCAGCCCCAGCATTTT.

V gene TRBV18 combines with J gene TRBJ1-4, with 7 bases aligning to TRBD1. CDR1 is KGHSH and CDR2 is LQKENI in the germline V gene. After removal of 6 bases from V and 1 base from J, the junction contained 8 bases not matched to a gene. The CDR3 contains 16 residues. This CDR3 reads CASSPDRDGTNEKLFF. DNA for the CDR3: TGTGCCAGCTCTCCCGACAGGGACGGAACTAATGAAAAACTGTTTTTT.

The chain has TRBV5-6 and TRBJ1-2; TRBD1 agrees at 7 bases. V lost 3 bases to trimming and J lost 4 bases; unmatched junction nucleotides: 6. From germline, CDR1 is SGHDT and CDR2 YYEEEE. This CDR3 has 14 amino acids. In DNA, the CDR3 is TGTGCCAGCAGCTGGGACAGACAGCCCTATGGCTACACCTTC. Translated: CASSWDRQPYGYTF.

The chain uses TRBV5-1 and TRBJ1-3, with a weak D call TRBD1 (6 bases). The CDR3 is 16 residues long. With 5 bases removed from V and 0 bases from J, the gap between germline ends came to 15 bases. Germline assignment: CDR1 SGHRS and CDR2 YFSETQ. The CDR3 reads CASRPQGQSSGNTIYF. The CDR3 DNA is TGCGCCAGCAGGCCCCAAGGACAGAGCTCTGGAAACACCATATATTTT.

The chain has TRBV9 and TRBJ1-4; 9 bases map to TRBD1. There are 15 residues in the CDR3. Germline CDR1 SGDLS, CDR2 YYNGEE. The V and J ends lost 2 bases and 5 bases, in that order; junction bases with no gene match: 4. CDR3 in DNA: TGTGCCAGCAGCGTGGGGACAGGGATCAATGAAAAACTGTTTTTT. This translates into CASSVGTGINEKLFF. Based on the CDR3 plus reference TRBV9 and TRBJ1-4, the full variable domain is DSGVTQTPKHLITATGQRVTLRCSPRSGDLSVYWYQQSLDQGLQFLIQYYNGEERAKGNILERFSAQQFPDLHSELNLSSLELGDSALYFCASSVGTGINEKLFFGSGTQLSVL.

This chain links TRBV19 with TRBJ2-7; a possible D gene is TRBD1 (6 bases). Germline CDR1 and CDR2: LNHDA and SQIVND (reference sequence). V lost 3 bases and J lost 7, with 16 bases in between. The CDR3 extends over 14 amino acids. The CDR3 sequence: CASSIFLGAQEQYF. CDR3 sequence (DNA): TGTGCCAGTAGTATTTTTCTGGGGGCGCAGGAGCAGTACTTC.

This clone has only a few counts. The CDR3 spells CASSEEDYRRDSPLHF. The CDR3 bases are TGTGCCAGCAGTGAAGAAGACTACCGGAGGGATTCACCCCTCCACTTT. The chain is built from TRBV6-1 and TRBJ1-6; D is unclear. Trimming cost V 1 base and J 8 bases, with 15 bases left between them. Germline V gives CDR1 MNHNS, CDR2 SASEGT. This CDR3 region has 16 residues.

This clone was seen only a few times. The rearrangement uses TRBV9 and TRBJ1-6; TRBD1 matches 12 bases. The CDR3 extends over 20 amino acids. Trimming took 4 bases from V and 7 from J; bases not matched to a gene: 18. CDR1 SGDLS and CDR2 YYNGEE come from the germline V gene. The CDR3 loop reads CASSLRPGQGAFYRNSPLHF. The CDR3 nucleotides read TGTGCCAGCAGCTTGCGACCGGGACAGGGGGCGTTTTATAGGAATTCACCCCTCCACTTT.

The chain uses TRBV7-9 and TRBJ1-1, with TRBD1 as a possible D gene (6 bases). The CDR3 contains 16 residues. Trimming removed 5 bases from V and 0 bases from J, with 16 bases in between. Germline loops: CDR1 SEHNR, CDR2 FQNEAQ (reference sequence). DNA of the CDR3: TGTGCCAGCAGCCGTGACAGGAATTACATGAACACTGAAGCTTTCTTT. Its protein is CASSRDRNYMNTEAFF.

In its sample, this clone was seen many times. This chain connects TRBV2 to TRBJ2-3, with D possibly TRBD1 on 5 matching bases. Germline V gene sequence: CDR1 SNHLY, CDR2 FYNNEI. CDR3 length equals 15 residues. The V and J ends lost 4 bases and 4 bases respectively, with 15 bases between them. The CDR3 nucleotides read TGTGCCAGCAGTGCACAGGTAGTATCAGCAGATACGCAGTATTTT. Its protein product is CASSAQVVSADTQYF.

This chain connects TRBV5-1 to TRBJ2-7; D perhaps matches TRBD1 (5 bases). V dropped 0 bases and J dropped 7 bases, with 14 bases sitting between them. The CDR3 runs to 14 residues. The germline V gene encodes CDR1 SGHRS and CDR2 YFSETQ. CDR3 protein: CASSLVFAPGEQYF. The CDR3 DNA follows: TGCGCCAGCAGCTTGGTCTTCGCCCCAGGGGAGCAGTACTTC.

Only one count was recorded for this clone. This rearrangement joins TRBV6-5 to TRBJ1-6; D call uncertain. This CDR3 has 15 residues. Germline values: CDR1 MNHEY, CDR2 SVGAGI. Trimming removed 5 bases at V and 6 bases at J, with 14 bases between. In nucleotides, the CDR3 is TGTGCCAGCAGTCGAATCCGGGGTATTAATTCACCCCTCCACTTT. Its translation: CASSRIRGINSPLHF.

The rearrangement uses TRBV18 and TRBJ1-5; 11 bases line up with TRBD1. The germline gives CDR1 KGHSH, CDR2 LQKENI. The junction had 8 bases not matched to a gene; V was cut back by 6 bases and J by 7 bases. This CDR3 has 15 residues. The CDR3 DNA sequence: TGTGCCAGCTCTTGGACAGGGGGCGCGAGGCAGCCCCAGCATTTT. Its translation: CASSWTGGARQPQHF.

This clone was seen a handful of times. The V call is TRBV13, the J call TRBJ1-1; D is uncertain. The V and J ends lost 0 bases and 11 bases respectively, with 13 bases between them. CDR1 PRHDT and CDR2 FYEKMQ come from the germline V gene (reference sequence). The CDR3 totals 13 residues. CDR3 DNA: TGTGCCAGCAGCTTAGGGCCAACAGTAAGGGCTTTCTTT. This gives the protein CASSLGPTVRAFF. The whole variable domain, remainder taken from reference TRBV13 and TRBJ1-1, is AAGVIQSPRHLIKEKRETATLKCYPIPRHDTVYWYQQGPGQDPQFLISFYEKMQSDKGSIPDRFSAQQFSDYHSELNMSSLELGDSALYFCASSLGPTVRAFFGQGTRLTVV.